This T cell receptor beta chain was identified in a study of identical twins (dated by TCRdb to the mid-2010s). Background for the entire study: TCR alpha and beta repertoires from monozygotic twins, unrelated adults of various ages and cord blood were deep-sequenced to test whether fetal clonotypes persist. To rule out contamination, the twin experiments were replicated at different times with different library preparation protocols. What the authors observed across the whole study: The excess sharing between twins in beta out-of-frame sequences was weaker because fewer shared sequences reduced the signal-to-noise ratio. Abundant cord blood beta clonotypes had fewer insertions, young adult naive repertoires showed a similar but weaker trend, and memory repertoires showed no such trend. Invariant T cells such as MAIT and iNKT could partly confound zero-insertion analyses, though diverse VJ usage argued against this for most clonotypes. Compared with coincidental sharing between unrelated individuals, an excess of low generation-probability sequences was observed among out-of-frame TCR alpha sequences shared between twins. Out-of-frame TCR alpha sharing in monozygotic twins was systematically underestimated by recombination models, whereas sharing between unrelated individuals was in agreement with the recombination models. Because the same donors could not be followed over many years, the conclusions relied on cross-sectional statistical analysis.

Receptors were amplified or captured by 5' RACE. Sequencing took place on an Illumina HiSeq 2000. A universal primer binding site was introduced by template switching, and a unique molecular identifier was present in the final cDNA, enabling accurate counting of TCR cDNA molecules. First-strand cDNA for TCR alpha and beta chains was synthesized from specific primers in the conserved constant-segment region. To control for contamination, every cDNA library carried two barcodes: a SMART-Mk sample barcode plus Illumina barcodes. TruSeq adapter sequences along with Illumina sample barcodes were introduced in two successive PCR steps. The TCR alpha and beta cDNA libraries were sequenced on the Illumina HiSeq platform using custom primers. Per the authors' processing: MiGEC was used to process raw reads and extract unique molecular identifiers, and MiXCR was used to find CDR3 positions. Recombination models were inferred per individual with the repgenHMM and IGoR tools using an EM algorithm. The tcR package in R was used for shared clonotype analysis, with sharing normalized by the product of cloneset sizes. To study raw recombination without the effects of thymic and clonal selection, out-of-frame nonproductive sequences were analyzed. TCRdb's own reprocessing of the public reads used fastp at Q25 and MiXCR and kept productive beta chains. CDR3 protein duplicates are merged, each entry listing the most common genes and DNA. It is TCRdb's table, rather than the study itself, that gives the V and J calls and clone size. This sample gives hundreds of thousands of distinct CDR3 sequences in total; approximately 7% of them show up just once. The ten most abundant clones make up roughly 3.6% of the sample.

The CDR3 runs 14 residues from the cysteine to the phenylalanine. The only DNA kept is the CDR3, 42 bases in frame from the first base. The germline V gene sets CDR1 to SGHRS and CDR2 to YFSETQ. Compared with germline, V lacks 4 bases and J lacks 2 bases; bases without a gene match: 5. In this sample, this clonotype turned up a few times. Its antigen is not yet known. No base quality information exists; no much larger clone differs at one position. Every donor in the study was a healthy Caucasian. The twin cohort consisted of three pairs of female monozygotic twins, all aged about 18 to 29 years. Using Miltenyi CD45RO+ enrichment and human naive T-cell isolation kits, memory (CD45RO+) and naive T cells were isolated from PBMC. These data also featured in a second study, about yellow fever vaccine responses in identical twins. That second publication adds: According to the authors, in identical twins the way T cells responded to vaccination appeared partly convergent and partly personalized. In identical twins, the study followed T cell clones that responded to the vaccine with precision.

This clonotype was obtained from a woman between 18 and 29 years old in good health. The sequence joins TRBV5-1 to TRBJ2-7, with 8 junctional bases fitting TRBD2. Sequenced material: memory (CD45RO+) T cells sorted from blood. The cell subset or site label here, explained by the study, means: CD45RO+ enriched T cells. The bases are TGCGCCAGCAGCATTAGCGGGGCGACCTACGAGCAGTACTTC. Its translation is CASSISGATYEQYF.